These T cell receptor beta chains were read from a single sample in a study of patients and donors after allogeneic stem cell transplantation. TCRdb used MiXCR to reprocess the RT-PCR reads, holding one entry per CDR3 protein. The data contain roughly 200,000 distinct CDR3 sequences, around 40% of them singletons. Sequencing was carried out using blood, either unsorted or a sorted T cell fraction (not recorded which). The receptors originated from a human donor who was either an allogeneic HSCT recipient or a stem cell or donor lymphocyte infusion donor (not recorded which). It is not recorded whose cells these are; they may come from a transplant donor. Both conserved end residues are part of each CDR3. Each record gives: V gene, clone size, J gene, D gene, CDR3 protein, CDR3 DNA. D genes are given only for firm matches. Size is stated for part of the rows, as once, few or many counts, or as a class when the clone is expanded.

TRBV18	-	TRBJ2-1	-	CASSGDGDNEQFF	TGTGCCAGCTCAGGGGACGGGGACAATGAGCAGTTCTTC
TRBV15	few	TRBJ2-1	TRBD2	CATSRDLRGGQVEQFF	TGTGCCACCAGCAGAGATCTGCGGGGGGGCCAGGTGGAGCAGTTCTTC
TRBV3-1	-	TRBJ1-3	-	CASSQRNKAGNTIYF	TGTGCCAGCAGCCAAAGAAACAAGGCTGGAAACACCATATATTTT
TRBV15	few	TRBJ1-1	-	CATSRDSGTEAFF	TGTGCCACCAGCAGAGATTCAGGGACTGAAGCTTTCTTT
TRBV18	few	TRBJ1-2	-	CASSPLTGPYGYTF	TGTGCCAGCTCACCACTCACAGGGCCTTATGGCTACACCTTC
TRBV6-6	-	TRBJ2-5	-	CASRSPGKETQYF	TGTGCCAGCAGATCGCCGGGGAAAGAGACCCAGTACTTC
TRBV7-2	-	TRBJ1-3	-	CASSLARAQGNTIYF	TGTGCCAGCAGCTTAGCGCGGGCACAGGGAAACACCATATATTTT
TRBV12-3/TRBV12-4	-	TRBJ2-2	-	CASTLQGSGELFF	TGTGCCAGCACCCTACAGGGAAGCGGGGAGCTGTTTTTT
TRBV30	-	TRBJ2-1	-	CAWSVRGAWPSSYNEQFF	TGTGCCTGGAGTGTAAGGGGGGCTTGGCCTAGCTCCTACAATGAGCAGTTCTTC
TRBV3-1	few	TRBJ2-1	-	CASSPSHGGNEQFF	TGTGCCAGCAGCCCCTCCCACGGGGGCAATGAGCAGTTCTTC
TRBV7-9	-	TRBJ2-3	-	CASSLEPGITDTQYF	TGTGCCAGCAGCTTAGAACCCGGGATCACAGATACGCAGTATTTT
TRBV21-1	few	TRBJ1-1	-	CASSVTQGQAFF	TGTGCCAGCAGTGTCACTCAGGGACAAGCTTTCTTT
TRBV29-1	-	TRBJ2-7	-	CSVKTGTQSYEQYF	TGCAGCGTTAAAACCGGGACTCAGTCCTACGAGCAGTACTTC
TRBV5-1	few	TRBJ1-2	-	CASSSDGIYGYTF	TGCGCCAGCAGCTCCGACGGGATCTATGGCTACACCTTC
TRBV7-8	-	TRBJ2-1	-	CASSLVPQDPEQFF	TGTGCCAGCAGCTTAGTACCCCAGGATCCTGAGCAGTTCTTC
TRBV10-1	once	TRBJ2-7	-	CASNLHRTPYEQYF	TGCGCCAGCAACCTACATCGGACCCCCTACGAGCAGTACTTC
TRBV27	few	TRBJ2-7	-	CASRPSGTQIAYEQYF	TGTGCCAGCAGACCTTCCGGGACACAAATCGCCTACGAGCAGTACTTC
TRBV4-3	few	TRBJ1-5	-	CASSQESRQGYQPQHF	TGCGCCAGCAGCCAAGAGAGTCGGCAGGGCTATCAGCCCCAGCATTTT
TRBV5-1	-	TRBJ1-6	-	CASSRRHNYNSPLHF	TGCGCCAGCAGTCGCAGACACAACTATAATTCACCCCTCCACTTT
TRBV20-1	-	TRBJ1-1	-	CSARIGNTEAFF	TGCAGTGCTAGAATAGGGAACACTGAAGCTTTCTTT
TRBV4-1	few	TRBJ2-6	-	CASSQTEGRISGANVLTF	TGCGCCAGCAGCCAAACCGAGGGACGTATCTCTGGGGCCAACGTCCTGACTTTC
TRBV4-3	-	TRBJ1-6	-	CASSHAQSSYNSPLHF	TGCGCCAGCAGCCATGCACAGAGCTCCTATAATTCACCCCTCCACTTT
TRBV5-8	-	TRBJ2-1	-	CASSGGTPTYNEQFF	TGTGCCAGCAGCGGCGGGACACCAACCTACAATGAGCAGTTCTTC
TRBV5-1	-	TRBJ2-5	TRBD2	CASSPWGGQETQYF	TGCGCCAGCAGCCCGTGGGGGGGCCAAGAGACCCAGTACTTC
TRBV4-1	few	TRBJ1-1	TRBD1	CASSRQTGRPEAFF	TGCGCCAGCAGCCGACAGACAGGGAGGCCTGAAGCTTTCTTT
TRBV25-1	-	TRBJ1-2	TRBD1	CASSSLTDRADYGYTF	TGTGCCAGCAGTTCCCTCACGGACAGGGCAGACTATGGCTACACCTTC
TRBV6-2/TRBV6-3	few	TRBJ1-2	-	CASSYSRRGGYTF	TGTGCCAGCAGTTACTCGAGAAGGGGTGGCTACACCTTC
TRBV29-1	few	TRBJ1-1	TRBD1	CSAQGMNTEAFF	TGCAGCGCACAGGGGATGAACACTGAAGCTTTCTTT
TRBV9	-	TRBJ2-7	-	CASSPTAGNSYEQYF	TGTGCCAGCAGCCCGACGGCAGGCAACTCCTACGAGCAGTACTTC
TRBV7-6	few	TRBJ1-4	-	CASSLGQNTNEKLFF	TGTGCCAGCAGCTTAGGGCAAAATACTAACGAAAAACTGTTTTTT
TRBV20-1	few	TRBJ1-1	-	CSASGQINTEAFF	TGCAGTGCTAGTGGACAAATAAACACTGAAGCTTTCTTT
TRBV18	once	TRBJ2-1	-	CASSPQRISYNEQFF	TGTGCCAGCTCCCCCCAGAGGATCTCCTACAATGAGCAGTTCTTC
TRBV12-3/TRBV12-4	-	TRBJ1-3	-	CASSKDRISGNTIYF	TGTGCCAGCAGCAAAGACAGGATCTCTGGAAACACCATATATTTT
TRBV12-3/TRBV12-4	-	TRBJ2-1	-	CASSMTVVNEQFF	TGTGCCAGCAGTATGACAGTTGTCAATGAGCAGTTCTTC
TRBV10-3	-	TRBJ2-5	TRBD1	CAISESSGGRAQYF	TGTGCCATCAGTGAGTCGTCAGGGGGCAGGGCCCAGTACTTC
TRBV27	-	TRBJ2-5	-	CASREIGVRETQYF	TGTGCCAGCAGGGAAATTGGGGTTCGGGAGACCCAGTACTTC
TRBV7-2	-	TRBJ2-3	TRBD2	CASSLRRGGTDTQYF	TGTGCCAGCAGCTTAAGGCGGGGGGGCACAGATACGCAGTATTTT
TRBV7-2	few	TRBJ1-5	-	CASSRQASRNQPQHF	TGTGCCAGCAGCCGTCAAGCCAGTCGAAATCAGCCCCAGCATTTT
TRBV10-3	-	TRBJ1-4	-	CAISEREREKLFF	TGTGCCATCAGTGAACGGGAACGGGAAAAACTGTTTTTT
TRBV5-1	-	TRBJ1-1	-	CASSLRPKNTEAFF	TGCGCCAGCAGCTTGAGACCGAAGAACACTGAAGCTTTCTTT
TRBV15	-	TRBJ1-5	-	CATSRGDRSNQPQHF	TGTGCCACCAGCAGAGGGGACCGGAGCAATCAGCCCCAGCATTTT
TRBV4-1	-	TRBJ2-1	-	CASSPPELTNEQFF	TGCGCCAGCAGCCCCCCCGAGCTAACTAATGAGCAGTTCTTC
TRBV5-1	-	TRBJ2-7	-	CASSLEGSLYEQYF	TGCGCCAGCAGCTTAGAAGGATCCCTCTACGAGCAGTACTTC
TRBV15	few	TRBJ1-4	-	CATSPLGGAREKLFF	TGTGCCACCAGCCCCCTGGGGGGGGCTAGGGAAAAACTGTTTTTT
TRBV4-2	-	TRBJ2-1	-	CASSQDVAREQFF	TGTGCCAGCAGCCAAGACGTGGCCAGAGAGCAGTTCTTC
TRBV5-5	-	TRBJ2-1	TRBD1	CASSLATGPYNEQFF	TGTGCCAGCAGCTTGGCGACAGGGCCCTACAATGAGCAGTTCTTC
TRBV12-3/TRBV12-4	-	TRBJ2-7	-	CASSLILLTEQYF	TGTGCCAGCAGTTTAATCCTGCTTACCGAGCAGTACTTC
TRBV7-3	-	TRBJ1-1	TRBD1	CASSSTGGVGKAFF	TGTGCCAGCAGCTCTACAGGGGGCGTAGGAAAAGCTTTCTTT
TRBV9	few	TRBJ1-1	-	CASSVAGNTEAFF	TGTGCCAGCAGCGTAGCAGGGAACACTGAAGCTTTCTTT